A single sample gave rise to the 13 T cell receptor beta chains below, sequenced in a study of memory CD4+ T cells and cytomegalovirus serostatus. Data came from immunoSEQ multiplex PCR; TCRdb stores just in-frame clones and leaves some out. This table has some 39,000 clones, 70% to 80% appearing once. Single viable CD3+CD4+CD8-CD45RO+ cells were sorted as the memory CD4+ T cells. The sequencing sample was made of memory CD4+ T cells from blood. All receptors derive from an adult in good health and CMV-seronegative.

In nucleotides, the CDR3 is TGTGCCAGCAGCGCCCTGGGAAACACCATATATTTT. Translating it yields CASSALGNTIYF. This chain connects TRBV9 to TRBJ1-3; D is unresolved. The germline gives CDR1 SGDLS, CDR2 YYNGEE. V was pared by 3 bases and J by 4 bases, with 5 bases between. There are 12 residues in the CDR3.

The J gene is TRBJ1-3, the V gene TRBV10-3; 7 bases agree with TRBD1. CDR1 is ENHRY and CDR2 is SYGVKD in the germline V gene. The V and J ends lost 5 bases and 9 bases, in that order; junction bases with no gene match: 10. The CDR3 has 14 residues. In DNA form, the CDR3 reads TGTGCCATCAGTTATGGGACAGTCTCAAGCACCATATATTTT. Its translation is CAISYGTVSSTIYF.

This clone occurred a few times. The gene calls are TRBV2 and TRBJ1-6; D remains ambiguous. Trimming cost V 7 bases and J 5 bases, with 9 bases left between them. The CDR3 is 13 residues long. Germline lookup yields CDR1 SNHLY and CDR2 FYNNEI. CDR3 loop: CASTDQHNSPLHF. DNA of the CDR3: TGTGCCAGCACGGACCAACATAATTCACCCCTCCACTTT.

The chain couples TRBV4-1 to TRBJ2-3; 12 bases map to TRBD1. Trimming removed 4 bases from V and 5 bases from J; junction bases left unmatched: 10. Germline V CDR1 and CDR2: MGHRA, YSYEKL. CDR3 length: 17 amino acids. DNA of the CDR3: TGCGCCAGCAGCCGGAACCGGGACAGGGGGCGAGGAGATACGCAGTATTTT. Translating it yields CASSRNRDRGRGDTQYF.

This clone has more than one count but fewer than ten. The CDR3 DNA sequence: TGTGCCAGCAGCTTAGTAGGGCGGAGCACAGATACGCAGTATTTT. It is translated as CASSLVGRSTDTQYF. The V gene is TRBV7-9, the J gene TRBJ2-3; D is unclear. This CDR3 region has 15 residues. Germline CDR1 and CDR2: SEHNR and FQNEAQ (reference sequence). V lost 1 base and J 0 bases, leaving 8 bases between the germline ends.

The CDR3 bases are TGTGCCAGCAGCTTCGGGACAACTGGAAACACCATATATTTT. It is translated as CASSFGTTGNTIYF. This chain uses TRBV5-8 with TRBJ1-3, with a weak D call TRBD1 (6 bases). The CDR3 has 14 amino acids. Trimming removed 2 bases from V and 2 bases from J, with 8 bases in between. The germline gives CDR1 SGHTS, CDR2 YDEGEE. Together with reference TRBV5-8 and TRBJ1-3, the CDR3 gives the full variable domain: EAGVTQSPTHLIKTRGQQATLRCSPISGHTSVYWYQQALGLGLQFLLWYDEGEERNRGNFPPRFSGRQFPNYSSELNVNALELEDSALYLCASSFGTTGNTIYFGEGSWLTVV.

The chain joins TRBV18 to TRBJ1-5, with D maybe TRBD1 (5 bases). Trimming pared 2 bases from V and 4 bases from J, leaving 15 bases between. Germline values: CDR1 KGHSH, CDR2 LQKENI. The CDR3 is 16 residues long. The CDR3 DNA reads as TGTGCCAGCTCACCAGTGGGGGACCCGGGGAATCAGCCCCAGCATTTT. This encodes CASSPVGDPGNQPQHF.

The CDR3 bases are TGTGCCAGCAGCTTGGTCCCCGGAAACACCATATATTTT. Translating gives CASSLVPGNTIYF. The chain is built from TRBV5-5 and TRBJ1-3; D gene ambiguous. This CDR3 has 13 amino acids. Trimming pared 0 bases from V and 4 bases from J, leaving 5 bases between. Germline V gene sequence: CDR1 SGHKS, CDR2 YYEKEE (reference sequence).

This clone was counted only a few times. This rearrangement joins TRBV9 to TRBJ1-4, with D possibly matching TRBD1 (5 bases). The CDR3 is 15 residues long. From germline, CDR1 is SGDLS and CDR2 YYNGEE. Trimming cost V 0 bases and J 4 bases, with 10 bases left between them. The CDR3 is CASSVDWGNNEKLFF. The CDR3 nucleotides are TGTGCCAGCAGCGTAGATTGGGGGAATAATGAAAAACTGTTTTTT.

A note on this clone: Other nucleotide sequences from this sample produce the same CDR3. The chain recombines TRBV29-1 with TRBJ1-1, with a possible D match to TRBD1 (6 bases). Trimming left V 7 bases short and J 0 bases short, with 6 bases between. Germline lookup yields CDR1 SQVTM and CDR2 ANQGSEA. CDR3 length: 11 residues. The CDR3 loop reads CSGTVNTEAFF. CDR3 DNA: TGCAGCGGGACAGTGAACACTGAAGCTTTCTTT. Drawing the rest from reference TRBV29-1 and TRBJ1-1, the complete variable domain is SAVISQKPSRDICQRGTSLTIQCQVDSQVTMMFWYRQQPGQSLTLIATANQGSEATYESGFVIDKFPISRPNLTFSTLTVSNMSPEDSSIYLCSGTVNTEAFFGQGTRLTVV.

This clone was detected only once. J is TRBJ2-2 and V is TRBV18; 8 positions agree with TRBD1. CDR3 length: 17 amino acids. V gave up 2 bases and J gave up 1 base; unmatched junction bases: 6. The germline V gene has CDR1 KGHSH and CDR2 LQKENI. The CDR3 sequence: CASSPMAGTGNTGELFF. Written as DNA, the CDR3 is TGTGCCAGCTCACCAATGGCCGGGACAGGGAACACCGGGGAGCTGTTTTTT.

The chain links TRBV29-1 to TRBJ2-1; 8 nucleotides line up with TRBD2. The V segment lost 1 base and the J segment 9 bases; nucleotides outside the gene matches: 11. Germline values: CDR1 SQVTM, CDR2 ANQGSEA. This CDR3 has 15 residues. The CDR3 protein is CSVEAWAGGRGEQFF. CDR3 sequence (DNA): TGCAGCGTTGAAGCTTGGGCGGGGGGTCGCGGTGAGCAGTTCTTC.

The J gene is TRBJ1-1, the V gene TRBV12-5, with D possibly TRBD1 on 6 matching bases. The CDR3 contains 13 residues. The germline CDR1 and CDR2 sequences are LGHNT and FRNRAP. The V gene lost 1 base and the J gene lost 5 bases, with 8 bases spanning the gap. In DNA form, the CDR3 reads TGTGCTAGTGGTTTGGAACAGGGAACTGAAGCTTTCTTT. Its translation: CASGLEQGTEAFF. The entire variable domain, with the rest obtained from reference TRBV12-5 and TRBJ1-1, is as follows: DARVTQTPRHKVTEMGQEVTMRCQPILGHNTVFWYRQTMMQGLELLAYFRNRAPLDDSGMPKDRFSAEMPDATLATLKIQPSEPRDSAVYFCASGLEQGTEAFFGQGTRLTVV.